The table lists the clone carrying this TCR beta chain with many counts. This sample is part of a study of low-dose radiotherapy and immunotherapy resistance in tumors. About the study: Cohort 2 patients were irradiated with 1 Gy every two weeks, reaching 13 Gy over 26 weeks.

V dropped 0 bases and J dropped 5 bases, with 22 bases sitting between them. In germline, CDR1 is MGHRA, CDR2 YSYEKL. This CDR3 is 18 amino acids long. Time point described: after trial treatment. As to treatment: LDRT plus nivolumab, ipilimumab, low-dose cyclophosphamide and aspirin (RACIN trial). All eligible patients presented with advanced solid tumors that contained no tumor-infiltrating lymphocytes. With TRAV- and TRBV-specific primers, first-strand cDNA was made, covering the alpha and beta chains. PCR amplification of the TCRs was performed with Phusion for 20 PCR cycles, and it relied on a constant-region primer together with a V-primer adapter. Researchers amplified the isolated mRNA using in vitro transcription. TCRdb re-derived calls from the reads in MiXCR, one entry per CDR3 protein. The repertoire consists of some 46,000 distinct CDR3 sequences, with 25% to 30% occurring once and the leading ten covering 10%.

This sequence was found in a male donor with prostate cancer. The material was PBMCs, obtained after low-dose radiotherapy plus immunotherapy. The chain is built from TRBV4-1 and TRBJ2-5; possibly TRBD1 for D (7 bases). The CDR3 DNA follows: TGCGCCAGCAGCCAAGACTTGGGAGGCCGACAGGGTGGCGAGACCCAGTACTTC. Amino acid sequence: CASSQDLGGRQGGETQYF.